The 12 T cell receptor beta chains given below trace back to one sample, sequenced in a study of blood T cell repertoires in COVID-19. Profiled with immunoSEQ multiplex PCR; TCRdb holds only in-frame clones, not every one. Of about 120,000 clones listed, 70% to 90% were seen once; the top ten hold around 4%. Specimen: peripheral blood. The receptors were sampled from a woman in her forties or fifties with acute or convalescent COVID-19.

The CDR3 spells CASSPLGANGYTF. For the CDR3, the DNA is TGTGCCAGCTCACCACTAGGGGCTAATGGCTACACCTTC. The V gene is TRBV18, the J gene TRBJ1-2; weak D call: TRBD1 (5 bases). The CDR3 sequence is 13 residues long. With 1 base removed from V and 6 bases from J, the gap between germline ends came to 9 bases. Germline V gene data show CDR1 as KGHSH and CDR2 as LQKENI.

This clone has only one observation. V usage is TRBV6-5 and J usage is TRBJ1-2, with TRBD1 identical over 8 bases. After removal of 5 bases from V and 8 bases from J, the junction contained 7 bases not matched to a gene. The germline V gene encodes CDR1 MNHEY and CDR2 SVGAGI. The CDR3 length is 13 residues. CDR3 DNA: TGTGCCAGCAGTCCACGACAGGGGCGCGGCTACACCTTC. Protein sequence: CASSPRQGRGYTF.

V and J are TRBV7-3 and TRBJ2-1; 7 bases agree with TRBD1. The CDR3 runs to 13 residues. V trimming: 4 bases; J trimming: 10 bases; junction bases outside the gene matches: 7. CDR1 SGHTA and CDR2 FQGTGA come from the germline V gene. The CDR3 protein is CASSSDRVGEQFF. The DNA of the CDR3 is TGTGCCAGCAGCTCAGACAGGGTCGGGGAGCAGTTCTTC.

The chain links TRBV20-1 to TRBJ2-1; tentative D call: TRBD2 (5 bases). Germline V lookup: CDR1 DFQATT, CDR2 SNEGSKA (reference sequence). V gave up 5 bases and J gave up 10 bases, with 12 bases separating them. CDR3 length: 11 amino acids. CDR3: CSAPGLWEQFF. In DNA, the CDR3 is TGCAGTGCTCCCGGACTCTGGGAGCAGTTCTTC.

The chain carries TRBV28 and TRBJ1-5, with 9 nucleotides matching TRBD1. Per the germline V gene, CDR1 is MDHEN and CDR2 is SYDVKM. The CDR3 is 15 residues long. Trimming took 9 bases from V and 3 from J; bases not matched to a gene: 9. Here the CDR3 DNA reads TGTGCCAGTAGGGACAGGGAGGCTTACAATCAGCCCCAGCATTTT. Amino acids: CASRDREAYNQPQHF.

This chain connects TRBV15 to TRBJ2-2; D gene unclear. The CDR3 extends over 17 amino acids. Germline V gene data show CDR1 as LNHNV and CDR2 as YYDKDF (reference sequence). Between the trimmed V and J ends, which lost 3 bases and 0 bases, there was a span of 14 bases. The CDR3 spells CATSSFLAIANTGELFF. The CDR3 coding sequence is TGTGCCACCAGCAGTTTCCTTGCGATTGCGAACACCGGGGAGCTGTTTTTT.

This chain uses TRBV18 with TRBJ2-7; 8 bases align to TRBD1. Germline CDR1 KGHSH, CDR2 LQKENI. J gave up 4 bases and V 3 bases, and 5 bases lay outside the gene matches. The CDR3 length is 14 residues. CDR3 bases: TGTGCCAGCTCACCGGACAGGGAAAAGTACGAGCAGTACTTC. As protein: CASSPDREKYEQYF.

The V call is TRBV5-1, the J call TRBJ2-7; D gene ambiguous. There are 13 residues in the CDR3. Looked up from germline, CDR1 is SGHRS and CDR2 is YFSETQ. Trimming removed 0 bases at V and 6 bases at J, with 10 bases between. CDR3 sequence (DNA): TGCGCCAGCAGCTTGGACTTCCCGGGCGAGCAGTACTTC. It is translated as CASSLDFPGEQYF.

The rearrangement links TRBV18 to TRBJ2-5; no definite D call. Germline-derived CDR1 and CDR2 are KGHSH and LQKENI. The CDR3 is 13 amino acids. V shed 2 bases and J shed 5 bases, with 9 bases lying between them. The CDR3 DNA is TGTGCCAGCTCACCAGCCAGTTCGGAGACCCAGTACTTC. Protein: CASSPASSETQYF.

The chain links TRBV19 to TRBJ1-5; D possibly corresponds to TRBD1 (6 bases). V gave up 5 bases and J gave up 16 bases, with 21 bases separating them. From germline, CDR1 is LNHDA and CDR2 SQIVND (reference sequence). The CDR3 length is 13 residues. The CDR3 loop is CASSPNRGGDKHF. The CDR3 DNA sequence: TGTGCCAGTAGTCCTAATCGGGGGGGGGACAAACATTTT.

This chain connects TRBV7-8 to TRBJ1-3; no clear D. V dropped 6 bases and J dropped 4 bases, with 10 bases sitting between them. The CDR3 covers 13 residues. The germline CDR1 and CDR2 sequences are SGHVS and FQNEAQ. For the CDR3, the DNA is TGTGCCAGCAGGCTAGGAGGCGGAAACACCATATATTTT. Protein sequence: CASRLGGGNTIYF.

About this clone: Other DNA sequences in the sample encode the same CDR3. The gene calls are TRBV30 and TRBJ2-2; 11 bases are shared with TRBD2. Germline CDR1 reads GTSNPN; CDR2 reads SVGIG (reference sequence). Trimming cost V 4 bases and J 3 bases; bases outside gene matches: 1. This CDR3 is built from 14 residues. DNA of the CDR3: TGTGCCTGGAAGGGACTAGCGGACACCGGGGAGCTGTTTTTT. It yields the protein CAWKGLADTGELFF.